This TCR beta chain is drawn from a study of shared clonotypes between healthy human individuals. This CDR3 has 17 amino acids. CDR1 and CDR2 from the germline V gene are SGHTA and FQGTGA. V gave up 3 bases and J gave up 5 bases; unmatched junction bases: 11. Sequencing was performed with immunoSEQ multiplex PCR; in TCRdb, only in-frame clones are kept and a portion is missing. The table records about 2.4 million clones, 90% to 95% of them present only once. Findings of the study overall: Clonotype sharing across four donors was observed for around 4.8% of naive CD4 clonotypes. Against clonotypes common to all four donors, non-shared ones had lower generation probabilities.

Comment on this clone: Antigen specificity is unknown.

The J gene is TRBJ2-3, the V gene TRBV7-3; TRBD2 matches at 10 bases. The source of this sequence is a man aged 18-30 years in good health. Some clones in this sample may be carry-over from other donors' samples. Material: naive CD4+ T cells from PBMCs. The subset denotes: CD45RA+ positively selected. The CDR3 DNA is TGTGCCAGCAGCTTTGAAAGCGGGAGGGCCAGTATAGATACGCAGTATTTT. Its translation is CASSFESGRASIDTQYF.